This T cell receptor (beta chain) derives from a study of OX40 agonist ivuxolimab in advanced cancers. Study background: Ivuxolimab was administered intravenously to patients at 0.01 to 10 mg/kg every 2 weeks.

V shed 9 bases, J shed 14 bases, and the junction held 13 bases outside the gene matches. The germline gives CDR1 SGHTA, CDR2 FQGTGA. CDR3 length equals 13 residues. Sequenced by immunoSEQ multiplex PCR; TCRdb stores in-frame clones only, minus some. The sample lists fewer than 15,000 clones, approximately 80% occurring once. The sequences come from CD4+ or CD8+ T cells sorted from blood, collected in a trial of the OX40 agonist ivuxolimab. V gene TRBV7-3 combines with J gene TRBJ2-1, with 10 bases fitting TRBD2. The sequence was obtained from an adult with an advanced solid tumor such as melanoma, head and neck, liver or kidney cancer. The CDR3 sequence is CARLSPTSGPKFF. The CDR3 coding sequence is TGTGCCAGATTGAGTCCGACTAGCGGGCCAAAGTTCTTC.